One sample yielded the 25 T cell receptor beta chains listed below, sequenced in a study of metastatic and nonmetastatic thyroid tumors. TCRdb re-called the PCR reads through MiXCR. The table has 70,000 or so clones, 11% to 15% seen once; the top ten hold under 8%. Patients had received no treatment of any kind before thyroid surgery. Sequenced sample: blood. The receptors were sampled from a male donor with papillary thyroid cancer or a benign thyroid nodule (not recorded which). Some clones in this sample may be carry-over from other donors' samples.

This clone has only one observation. A much larger clone lies one base from this, so it may be a read error. The chain couples TRBV5-4 to TRBJ2-3; no clear D gene. The length of the CDR3 is 11 residues. From germline, CDR1 is SGHNT and CDR2 YYREEE (reference sequence). The V gene lost 6 bases and the J gene lost 6 bases, with 8 bases spanning the gap. CDR3 nucleotides: TGTGCCAGCATCTCCGGGGATACGCAGTATTTT. Encoded protein: CASISGDTQYF. The whole variable domain, remainder taken from reference TRBV5-4 and TRBJ2-3, is ETGVTQSPTHLIKTRGQQVTLRCSSQSGHNTVSWYQQALGQGPQFIFQYYREEENGRGNFPPRFSGLQFPNYSSELNVNALELDDSALYLCASISGDTQYFGPGTRLTVL.

This clone was counted ten times or more. The chain joins TRBV25-1 to TRBJ1-3; 7 positions match TRBD1. The CDR3 totals 13 residues. V lost 8 bases and J lost 4; bases outside the gene matches: 5. In germline, CDR1 is MGHDK, CDR2 SYGVNS. The CDR3 DNA sequence: TGTGCCAGCCAGAGGGGGCCAGGAAACACCATATATTTT. Encoded protein: CASQRGPGNTIYF.

The table lists this clone with many counts. The genes are TRBV6-1 and TRBJ1-1; D not resolved. The germline V gene encodes CDR1 MNHNS and CDR2 SASEGT. Trimming removed 10 bases at V and 2 bases at J, with 26 bases between. The CDR3 runs to 17 residues. The CDR3 DNA reads as TGTGCCACCCACTTTTTGATCGCCCGAAACAGAAACACTGAAGCTTTCTTT. Residues: CATHFLIARNRNTEAFF.

Ten or more counts support this clone. This chain joins TRBV4-1 and TRBJ2-2, with 10 bases identical to TRBD2. CDR3 length equals 18 residues. Germline V lookup: CDR1 MGHRA, CDR2 YSYEKL. V was clipped by 4 bases and J by 0 bases; unmatched bases: 8. Here the CDR3 DNA reads TGCGCCAGCAGCCTCCGGGGGACTAGCGTTTCGAACACCGGGGAGCTGTTTTTT. It encodes CASSLRGTSVSNTGELFF.

This clone was seen many times. CDR3 in amino acids: CASSLDGRNTEAFF. The CDR3 bases are TGCGCCAGCAGCTTGGACGGACGGAACACTGAAGCTTTCTTT. V usage is TRBV5-1 and J usage is TRBJ1-1; the D is unclear. Germline-derived CDR1 and CDR2 are SGHRS and YFSETQ. V lost 0 bases to trimming and J lost 1 base, with 7 bases between them. This CDR3 comprises 14 residues.

Of note for this clone: Since a much larger clone is just one base distant, this may be a read error. This chain connects TRBV12-3 or TRBV12-4 to TRBJ2-5, with 7 bases matching TRBD2. The CDR3 is 17 amino acids. After removal of 6 bases from V and 0 bases from J, the junction contained 13 bases not matched to a gene. The CDR3: CASSPGRGRTYQETQYF. CDR3 bases: TGTGCCAGCAGCCCAGGTCGCGGGAGAACGTACCAAGAGACCCAGTACTTC.

This clone was seen repeatedly, ten times or more. This specimen includes other DNA sequences encoding the same CDR3. The gene calls are TRBV6-1 and TRBJ1-2, with 12 nucleotides matching TRBD1. The J segment lost 2 bases and the V segment lost 5 bases, leaving 3 bases of the junction unmatched. This CDR3 has 15 amino acids. Germline lookup yields CDR1 MNHNS and CDR2 SASEGT. The CDR3 sequence: CASSRGQGANYGYTF. DNA for the CDR3: TGTGCCAGCAGTAGGGGACAGGGGGCAAACTATGGCTACACCTTC.

This clone has ten or more counts. This chain links TRBV28 with TRBJ2-1, with 8 positions matching TRBD1. V dropped 7 bases and J dropped 2; count of bases not matched to a gene: 1. CDR1 is MDHEN, CDR2 SYDVKM, per germline. The CDR3 has 13 residues. CDR3 loop: CASMGQAYNEQFF. DNA for the CDR3: TGTGCCAGCATGGGACAGGCCTACAATGAGCAGTTCTTC.

This clone turned up a few times. The rearrangement uses TRBV2 and TRBJ2-7; 11 bases fit TRBD1. The germline CDR1 and CDR2 sequences are SNHLY and FYNNEI. With V trimmed by 2 bases and J by 5 bases, 2 bases remained unmatched. This CDR3 has 14 amino acids. This chain's CDR3 is CASSERTGGNEQYF. CDR3 in DNA: TGTGCCAGCAGTGAAAGGACAGGGGGCAACGAGCAGTACTTC. The entire variable domain, with the rest obtained from reference TRBV2 and TRBJ2-7, is as follows: EPEVTQTPSHQVTQMGQEVILRCVPISNHLYFYWYRQILGQKVEFLVSFYNNEISEKSEIFDDQFSVERPDGSNFTLKIRSTKLEDSAMYFCASSERTGGNEQYFGPGTRLTVT.

Turning to this clone: A single base separates this from a much larger clone, so it may be a read error. V is TRBV18 and J is TRBJ2-5; D remains ambiguous. The length of the CDR3 is 13 residues. Germline V gives CDR1 KGHSH, CDR2 LQKENI. The CDR3 spells CASSSDRQETKYF. The CDR3 nucleotides are TGTGCCAGCTCATCGGACCGACAAGAGACCAAGTACTTC. Full variable domain (rest looked up from reference TRBV18 and TRBJ2-5): NAGVMQNPRHLVRRRGQEARLRCSPMKGHSHVYWYRQLPEEGLKFMVYLQKENIIDESGMPKERFSAEFPKEGPSILRIQQVVRGDSAAYFCASSSDRQETKYFGPGTRLLVL.

This clone was detected many times. V is TRBV7-3 and J is TRBJ2-5, with TRBD2 identical over 8 bases. This CDR3 has 14 amino acids. V lost 4 bases and J lost 1; bases outside the gene matches: 2. CDR1 SGHTA and CDR2 FQGTGA come from the germline V gene. CDR3 sequence (DNA): TGTGCCAGCAGCTCGACTAGCGCCCAAGAGACCCAGTACTTC. Residues: CASSSTSAQETQYF.

This clone has a count of ten or more. The chain uses TRBV27 and TRBJ2-1, with D tentatively TRBD2 (6 bases). Germline loops: CDR1 MNHEY, CDR2 SMNVEV (reference sequence). Between the trimmed V and J ends, which lost 6 bases and 4 bases, there was a span of 19 bases. CDR3 length: 16 residues. CDR3 region: CASSPGRGRPYNEQFF. The CDR3, as DNA: TGTGCCAGCAGCCCCGGGAGAGGGCGACCATACAATGAGCAGTTCTTC.

As concerns this clone: A read error is possible here, since a much larger clone lies one base away. The chain carries TRBV29-1 and TRBJ2-1, with 8 bases aligning to TRBD1. This CDR3 has 12 amino acids. Germline CDR1 is SQVTM and CDR2 is ANQGSEA. The CDR3 spells CIVRTGFNEQFF. The CDR3 DNA is TGCATCGTGCGGACAGGGTTCAATGAGCAGTTCTTC.

This clone was counted many times. This chain uses TRBV20-1 with TRBJ2-3, with 13 bases fitting TRBD2. Per germline, CDR1 DFQATT and CDR2 SNEGSKA (reference sequence). The CDR3 runs 16 residues. The V gene end was trimmed by 0 bases and the J gene end by 5 bases; junction bases not matched to a gene: 5. The CDR3 coding sequence is TGCAGTGCTAGAGATAGGACTAGCGGGAGATTAGATACGCAGTATTTT. It encodes CSARDRTSGRLDTQYF.

This clone was counted ten times or more. The CDR3 DNA is TGCGCCAGCAGCTTGGCCCGGGGGAAAGAGACCCAGTACTTC. This codes for CASSLARGKETQYF. The rearrangement links TRBV5-1 to TRBJ2-5; D possibly corresponds to TRBD2 (6 bases). V shed 0 bases and J shed 3 bases, with 9 bases lying between them. The length of the CDR3 is 14 residues. Germline lookup yields CDR1 SGHRS and CDR2 YFSETQ. The full variable domain, its missing parts supplied by reference TRBV5-1 and TRBJ2-5, is KAGVTQTPRYLIKTRGQQVTLSCSPISGHRSVSWYQQTPGQGLQFLFEYFSETQRNKGNFPGRFSGRQFSNSRSEMNVSTLELGDSALYLCASSLARGKETQYFGPGTRLLVL.

At least ten counts were recorded for this clone. The chain carries TRBV7-2 and TRBJ2-1; D may be TRBD2 (5 bases). The germline gives CDR1 SGHTA, CDR2 FQGNSA. There are 13 residues in the CDR3. Trimming took off 5 bases at V and 13 bases at J, with 18 bases between the two ends. The CDR3 loop is CASSPLRAGNQFF. CDR3 nucleotides: TGTGCCAGCAGCCCCCTGAGGGCGGGCAACCAGTTCTTC. Full variable domain (outside the CDR3, taken from reference TRBV7-2 and TRBJ2-1): GAGVSQSPSNKVTEKGKDVELRCDPISGHTALYWYRQSLGQGLEFLIYFQGNSAPDKSGLPSDRFSAERTGGSVSTLTIQRTQQEDSAVYLCASSPLRAGNQFFGPGTRLTVL.

This clone was seen ten or more times. The chain has TRBV11-2 and TRBJ1-4; TRBD1 matches 7 bases. V shed 5 bases and J 6 bases; nucleotides not matched to a gene: 3. The CDR3 spans 13 residues. The germline V gene has CDR1 SGHAT and CDR2 FQNNGV. The CDR3 DNA sequence: TGTGCCAGCAGCAAGGGACAGTATGAAAAACTGTTTTTT. It is translated as CASSKGQYEKLFF.

In its sample, this clone was seen many times. The chain uses TRBV7-9 and TRBJ1-1; D not certain. Germline CDR1 reads SEHNR; CDR2 reads FQNEAQ (reference sequence). The CDR3 is 12 residues long. The V gene lost 0 bases and the J gene lost 4 bases, with 3 bases spanning the gap. CDR3 region: CASSLAGTEAFF. The CDR3 nucleotides read TGTGCCAGCAGCTTAGCGGGCACTGAAGCTTTCTTT.

At least ten counts were recorded for this clone. This sequence joins TRBV14 and TRBJ2-7; D gene uncertain. Germline CDR1 is SGHDN and CDR2 is FVKESK. This CDR3 region has 13 residues. Deletions cut 1 base from V and 9 bases from J, with 13 bases between. This CDR3 reads CASSQAMFGVQYF. DNA of the CDR3: TGTGCCAGCAGCCAAGCGATGTTTGGAGTGCAGTACTTC.

The sample holds many counts of this clone. This rearrangement joins TRBV27 to TRBJ2-7, with D maybe TRBD2 (7 bases). V lost 2 bases and J 9 bases, leaving 17 bases between the germline ends. CDR1 and CDR2 (germline): MNHEY, SMNVEV (reference sequence). This CDR3 comprises 14 residues. The CDR3 loop reads CASSLGGGGIGQYF. The DNA for the CDR3 is TGTGCCAGCAGTTTAGGCGGGGGCGGGATCGGGCAGTACTTC.

This clone occurred many times. This chain uses TRBV28 with TRBJ2-3; 7 bases line up with TRBD2. This CDR3 comprises 15 residues. Losses at the gene ends were 5 bases for V and 7 bases for J; bases not matched to a gene: 12. Germline CDR1 and CDR2: MDHEN and SYDVKM. CDR3 sequence (DNA): TGTGCCAGCAGTCTTGCTAGCGGAGTGGGTTATACGCAGTATTTT. Its protein is CASSLASGVGYTQYF.

The sample holds a few counts of this clone. One junction end does not reproduce the germline sequence, and a read error may be involved. This chain joins TRBV12-3 or TRBV12-4 and TRBJ1-1; no firm D call. CDR3 length equals 17 residues. This CDR3 reads CSSSSGSGLNVNTEAFF. The CDR3 DNA sequence: TGTTCCAGCAGTTCCGGATCCGGGTTGAACGTGAACACTGAAGCTTTCTTT.

Many counts were recorded for this clone. V gene TRBV6-6 combines with J gene TRBJ2-1, with TRBD2 identical over 16 bases. The germline V gene encodes CDR1 MNHNY and CDR2 SVGAGI (reference sequence). V gave up 2 bases and J gave up 7 bases; unmatched junction bases: 8. The CDR3 runs to 18 residues. The CDR3 coding sequence is TGTGCCAGCAGTTACATCGGGACTAGCGGGAGGGTGGGAAATGAGCAGTTCTTC. The encoded protein is CASSYIGTSGRVGNEQFF.

The sample holds many counts of this clone. The genes are TRBV27 and TRBJ2-2; no clear D gene. The CDR3 totals 15 residues. Trimming cost V 6 bases and J 2 bases, with 13 bases left between them. The germline CDR1 and CDR2 sequences are MNHEY and SMNVEV (reference sequence). In DNA, the CDR3 is TGTGCCAGCAGCTCGGACGGAATAAACACCGGGGAGCTGTTTTTT. It encodes CASSSDGINTGELFF.

This clone has a handful of counts. Given a much more abundant clone one base away, this may be a read error. This specimen includes other DNA sequences encoding the same CDR3. The rearrangement links TRBV7-8 to TRBJ2-5; D might be TRBD1 or TRBD2, each matching 5 bases. This CDR3 is 16 amino acids long. CDR1 SGHVS and CDR2 FQNEAQ come from the germline V gene. V lost 4 bases to trimming and J lost 2 bases, with 17 bases between them. The CDR3: CASSSTRDSVQETQYF. CDR3 DNA sequence: TGTGCCAGCAGCTCCACCAGGGATAGCGTACAAGAGACCCAGTACTTC.